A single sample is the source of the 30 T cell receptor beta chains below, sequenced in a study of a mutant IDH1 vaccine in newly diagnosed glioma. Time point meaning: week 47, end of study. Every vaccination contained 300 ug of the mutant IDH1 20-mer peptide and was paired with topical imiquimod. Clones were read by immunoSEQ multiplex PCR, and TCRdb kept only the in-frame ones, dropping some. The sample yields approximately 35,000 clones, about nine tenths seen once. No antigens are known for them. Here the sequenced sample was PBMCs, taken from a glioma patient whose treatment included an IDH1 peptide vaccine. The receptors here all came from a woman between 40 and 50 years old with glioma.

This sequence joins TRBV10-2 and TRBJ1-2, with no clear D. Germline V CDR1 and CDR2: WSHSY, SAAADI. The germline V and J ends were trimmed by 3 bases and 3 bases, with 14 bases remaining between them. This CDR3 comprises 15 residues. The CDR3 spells CASSDSVGYYYGYTF. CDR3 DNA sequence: TGCGCCAGCAGTGACAGTGTAGGGTATTACTATGGCTACACCTTC.

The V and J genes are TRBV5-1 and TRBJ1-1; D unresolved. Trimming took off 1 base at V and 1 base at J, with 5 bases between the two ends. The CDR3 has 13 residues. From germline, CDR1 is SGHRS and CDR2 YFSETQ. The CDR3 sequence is CASSLLKNTEAFF. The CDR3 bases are TGCGCCAGCAGCTTGCTCAAGAACACTGAAGCTTTCTTT.

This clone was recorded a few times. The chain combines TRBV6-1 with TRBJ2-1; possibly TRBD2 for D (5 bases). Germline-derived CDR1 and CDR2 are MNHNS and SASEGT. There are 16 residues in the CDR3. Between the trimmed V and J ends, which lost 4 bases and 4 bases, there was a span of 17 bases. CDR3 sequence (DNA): TGTGCCAGCAGTGGGCAGACTCTCGGGATATACAATGAGCAGTTCTTC. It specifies CASSGQTLGIYNEQFF.

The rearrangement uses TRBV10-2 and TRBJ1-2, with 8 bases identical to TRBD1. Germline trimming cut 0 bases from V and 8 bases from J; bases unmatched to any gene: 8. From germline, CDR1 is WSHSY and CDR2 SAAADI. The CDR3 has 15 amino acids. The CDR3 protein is CASSESIDRGGGYTF. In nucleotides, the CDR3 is TGCGCCAGCAGTGAGTCGATTGACAGGGGAGGAGGCTACACCTTC.

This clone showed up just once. The CDR3, as DNA: TGTGCCAGCAGCGAGGGGAGCGGACACCTCCCAGATACGCAGTATTTT. This encodes CASSEGSGHLPDTQYF. V and J are TRBV9 and TRBJ2-3; D tentatively reads TRBD1 or TRBD2 (5 bases each). The ends were cut back, 3 bases at V and 4 bases at J, with 18 bases in the middle. Germline CDR1 reads SGDLS; CDR2 reads YYNGEE. This CDR3 has 16 residues.

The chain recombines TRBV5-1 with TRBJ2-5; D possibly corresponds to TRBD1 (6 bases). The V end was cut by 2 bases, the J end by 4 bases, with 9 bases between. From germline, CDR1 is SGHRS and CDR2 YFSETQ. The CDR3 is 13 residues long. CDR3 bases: TGCGCCAGCAGCTTACAGGGATCAGAGACCCAGTACTTC. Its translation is CASSLQGSETQYF. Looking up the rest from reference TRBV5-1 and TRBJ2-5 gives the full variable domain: KAGVTQTPRYLIKTRGQQVTLSCSPISGHRSVSWYQQTPGQGLQFLFEYFSETQRNKGNFPGRFSGRQFSNSRSEMNVSTLELGDSALYLCASSLQGSETQYFGPGTRLLVL.

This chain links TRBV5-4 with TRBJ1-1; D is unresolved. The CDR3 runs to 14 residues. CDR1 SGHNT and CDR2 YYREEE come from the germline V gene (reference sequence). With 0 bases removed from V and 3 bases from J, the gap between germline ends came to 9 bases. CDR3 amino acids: CASSLGFGDTEAFF. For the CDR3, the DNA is TGTGCCAGCAGCTTGGGTTTTGGGGACACTGAAGCTTTCTTT.

The DNA of the CDR3 is TGTGCCAGTAAGAGGACTAGCGGGAGTAGGGGCGGGGAGCTGTTTTTT. This gives the protein CASKRTSGSRGGELFF. The chain employs TRBV19 and TRBJ2-2, with 13 bases aligning to TRBD2. CDR1 LNHDA and CDR2 SQIVND come from the germline V gene (reference sequence). The V gene end was trimmed by 7 bases and the J gene end by 7 bases; junction bases not matched to a gene: 9. CDR3 length: 16 residues.

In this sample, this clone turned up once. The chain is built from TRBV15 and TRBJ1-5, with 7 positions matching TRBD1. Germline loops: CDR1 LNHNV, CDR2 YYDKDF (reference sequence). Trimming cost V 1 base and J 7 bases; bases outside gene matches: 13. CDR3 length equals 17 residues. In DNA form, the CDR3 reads TGTGCCACCAGCAGAGGGCAGGGCAGGGGGGTCGGGCAGCCCCAGCATTTT. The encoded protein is CATSRGQGRGVGQPQHF.

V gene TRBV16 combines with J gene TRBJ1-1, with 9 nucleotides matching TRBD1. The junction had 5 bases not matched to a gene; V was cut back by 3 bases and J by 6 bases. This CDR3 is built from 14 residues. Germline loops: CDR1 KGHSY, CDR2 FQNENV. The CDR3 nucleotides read TGTGCCAGCAGCCAGCAACAGGGGGCGGCTGAAGCTTTCTTT. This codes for CASSQQQGAAEAFF.

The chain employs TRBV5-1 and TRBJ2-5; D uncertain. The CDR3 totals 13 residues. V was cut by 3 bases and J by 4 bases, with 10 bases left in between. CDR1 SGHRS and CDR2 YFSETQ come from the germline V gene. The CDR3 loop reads CASSYSGGETQYF. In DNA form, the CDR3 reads TGCGCCAGCAGCTATTCAGGCGGAGAGACCCAGTACTTC.

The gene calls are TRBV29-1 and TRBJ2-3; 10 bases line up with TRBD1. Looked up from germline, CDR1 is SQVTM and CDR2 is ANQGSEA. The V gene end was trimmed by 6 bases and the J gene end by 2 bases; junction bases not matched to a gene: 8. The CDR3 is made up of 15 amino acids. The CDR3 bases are TGCAGCGTCTCCGGGACAGGGGCCTTCACAGATACGCAGTATTTT. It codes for CSVSGTGAFTDTQYF.

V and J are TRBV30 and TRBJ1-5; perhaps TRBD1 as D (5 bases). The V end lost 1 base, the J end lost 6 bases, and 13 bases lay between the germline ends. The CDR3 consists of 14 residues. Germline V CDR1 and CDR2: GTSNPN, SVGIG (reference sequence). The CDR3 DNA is TGTGCCTGGAGTGGATTGGGGGGAAGTCAGCCCCAGCATTTT. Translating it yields CAWSGLGGSQPQHF.

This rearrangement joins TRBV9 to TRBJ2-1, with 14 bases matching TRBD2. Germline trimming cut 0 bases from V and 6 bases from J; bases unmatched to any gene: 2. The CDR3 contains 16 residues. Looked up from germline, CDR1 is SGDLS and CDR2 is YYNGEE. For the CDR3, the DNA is TGTGCCAGCAGCGTAGGACTAGCGGGGGGGCTCAATGAGCAGTTCTTC. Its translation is CASSVGLAGGLNEQFF.

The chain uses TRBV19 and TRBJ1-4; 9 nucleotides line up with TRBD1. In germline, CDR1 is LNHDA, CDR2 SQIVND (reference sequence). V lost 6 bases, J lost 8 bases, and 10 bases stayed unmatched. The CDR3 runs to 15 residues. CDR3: CASSPGQGKGEKLFF. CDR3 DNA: TGTGCCAGTAGCCCTGGACAGGGGAAAGGAGAAAAACTGTTTTTT. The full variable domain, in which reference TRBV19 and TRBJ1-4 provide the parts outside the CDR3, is DGGITQSPKYLFRKEGQNVTLSCEQNLNHDAMYWYRQDPGQGLRLIYYSQIVNDFQKGDIAEGYSVSREKKESFPLTVTSAQKNPTAFYLCASSPGQGKGEKLFFGSGTQLSVL.

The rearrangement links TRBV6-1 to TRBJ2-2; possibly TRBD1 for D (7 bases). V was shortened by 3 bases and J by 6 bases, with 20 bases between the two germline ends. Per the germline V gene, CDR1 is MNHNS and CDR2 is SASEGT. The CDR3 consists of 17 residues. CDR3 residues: CASSESIGAGGSGELFF. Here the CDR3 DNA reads TGTGCCAGCAGTGAGTCCATCGGGGCAGGGGGGTCCGGGGAGCTGTTTTTT.

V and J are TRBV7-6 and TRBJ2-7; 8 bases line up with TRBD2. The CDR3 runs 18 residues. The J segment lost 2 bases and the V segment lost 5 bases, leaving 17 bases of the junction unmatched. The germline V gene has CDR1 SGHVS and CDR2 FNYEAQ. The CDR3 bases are TGTGCCAGCAGCCGAGGCGGCCTCCTCGCGGGAGGAGCCTACGAGCAGTACTTC. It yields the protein CASSRGGLLAGGAYEQYF.

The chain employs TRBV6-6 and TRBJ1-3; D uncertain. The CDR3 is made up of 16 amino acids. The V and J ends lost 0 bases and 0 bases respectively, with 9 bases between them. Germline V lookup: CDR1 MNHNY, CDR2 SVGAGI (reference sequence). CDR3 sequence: CASSYSVGNSGNTIYF. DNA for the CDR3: TGTGCCAGCAGTTACTCGGTTGGAAACTCTGGAAACACCATATATTTT.

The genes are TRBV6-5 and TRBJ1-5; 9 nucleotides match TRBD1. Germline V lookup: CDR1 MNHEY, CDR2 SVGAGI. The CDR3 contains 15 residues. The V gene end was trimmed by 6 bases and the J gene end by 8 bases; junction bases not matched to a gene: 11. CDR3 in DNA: TGTGCCAGCAGGACGGGTGGGACAGGGTTGGAGCCCCAGCATTTT. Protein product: CASRTGGTGLEPQHF.

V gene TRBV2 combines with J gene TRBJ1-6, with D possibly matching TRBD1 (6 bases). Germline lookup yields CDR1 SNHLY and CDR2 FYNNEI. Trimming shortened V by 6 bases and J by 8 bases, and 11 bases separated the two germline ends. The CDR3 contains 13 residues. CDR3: CASRTGRDSPLHF. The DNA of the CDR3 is TGTGCCAGCAGAACAGGGAGGGATTCACCCCTCCACTTT.

CDR3 coding DNA: TGCGCCAGCAGCCAAGAAGTTTACAATGAGCAGTTCTTC. Translating gives CASSQEVYNEQFF. This chain connects TRBV4-1 to TRBJ2-1; no clear D gene. Germline CDR1 MGHRA, CDR2 YSYEKL. This CDR3 spans 13 amino acids. V was cut by 0 bases and J by 4 bases, with 4 bases left in between.

CDR3 sequence: CASTRVYEQYF. CDR3 in DNA: TGTGCCAGCACCAGGGTCTACGAGCAGTACTTC. The rearrangement uses TRBV2 and TRBJ2-7, with TRBD1 as a possible D gene (5 bases). V was pared by 7 bases and J by 3 bases, with 7 bases between. From germline, CDR1 is SNHLY and CDR2 FYNNEI. The CDR3 sequence is 11 residues long.

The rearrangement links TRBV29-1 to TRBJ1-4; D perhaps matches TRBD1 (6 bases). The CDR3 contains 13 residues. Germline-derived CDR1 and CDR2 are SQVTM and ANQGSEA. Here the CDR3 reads CSAGAGVYEKLFF. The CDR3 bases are TGCAGTGCAGGGGCCGGGGTGTATGAAAAACTGTTTTTT.

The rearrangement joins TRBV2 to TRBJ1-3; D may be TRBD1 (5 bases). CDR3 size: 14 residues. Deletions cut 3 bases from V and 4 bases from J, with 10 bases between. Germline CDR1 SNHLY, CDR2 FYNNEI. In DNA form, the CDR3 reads TGTGCCAGCAGTGATCAGGGTCAGGGAAACACCATATATTTT. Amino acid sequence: CASSDQGQGNTIYF.

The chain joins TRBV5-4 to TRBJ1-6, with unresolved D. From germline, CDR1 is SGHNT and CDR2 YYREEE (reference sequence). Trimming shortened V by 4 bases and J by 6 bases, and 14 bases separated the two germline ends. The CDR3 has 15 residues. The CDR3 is CASSPANSLNSPLHF. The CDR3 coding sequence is TGTGCCAGCAGCCCAGCGAACTCTCTTAATTCACCCCTCCACTTT.

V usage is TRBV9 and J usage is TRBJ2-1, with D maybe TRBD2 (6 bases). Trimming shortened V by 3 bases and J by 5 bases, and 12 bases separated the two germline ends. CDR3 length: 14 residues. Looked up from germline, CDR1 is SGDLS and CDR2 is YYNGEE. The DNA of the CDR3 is TGTGCCAGCAGCGCCCGGGAGTCTAACAATGAGCAGTTCTTC. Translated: CASSARESNNEQFF.

For the CDR3, the DNA is TGTGCCAGTAGCCAGCTATCCGACATGCACGGCTACACCTTC. Translated, it gives CASSQLSDMHGYTF. The V and J genes are TRBV19 and TRBJ1-2; D is unclear. V was trimmed by 6 bases and J by 8 bases, leaving 19 bases between them. Germline lookup yields CDR1 LNHDA and CDR2 SQIVND (reference sequence). There are 14 residues in the CDR3.

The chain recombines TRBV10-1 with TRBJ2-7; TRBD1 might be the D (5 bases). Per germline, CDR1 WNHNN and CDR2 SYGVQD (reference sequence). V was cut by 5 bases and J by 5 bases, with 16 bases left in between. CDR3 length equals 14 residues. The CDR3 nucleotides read TGCGCCAGCAGTCTGACAGTTGGGTCCGACGAGCAGTACTTC. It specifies CASSLTVGSDEQYF.

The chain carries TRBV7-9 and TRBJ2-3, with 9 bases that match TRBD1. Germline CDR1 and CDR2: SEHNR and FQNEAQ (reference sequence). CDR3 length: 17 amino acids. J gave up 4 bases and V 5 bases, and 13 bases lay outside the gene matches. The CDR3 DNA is TGTGCCAGCAGCGCTCGCCGTAAACAGGGGGCCGCAGATACGCAGTATTTT. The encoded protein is CASSARRKQGAADTQYF.

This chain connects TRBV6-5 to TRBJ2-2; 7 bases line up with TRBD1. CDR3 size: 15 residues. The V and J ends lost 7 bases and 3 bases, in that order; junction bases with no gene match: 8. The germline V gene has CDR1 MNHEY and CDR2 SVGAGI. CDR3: CASTSGQVDTGELFF. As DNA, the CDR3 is TGTGCCAGCACTTCAGGACAGGTTGACACCGGGGAGCTGTTTTTT.